This T cell receptor beta chain came from a study of cytomegalovirus exposure and HLA in healthy donors. Study background: Findings of an earlier analysis included over 95 million unique TCR beta sequences from roughly 200 million T cells. About 80 million unique TCRs, all from HLA-typed donors, were included in an early release of the data. Of the donors genotyped, several hundred in all, about 80% fell in the Caucasian-associated ancestry cluster.

Primers for the PCR totalled 60 Vbeta and 13 Jbeta. Assay: immunoSEQ multiplex PCR; the TCRdb copy retains only in-frame clones and omits some. The sample has 110,000 or so clones; 74% are singletons. The source material was PBMCs. The sequence derives from a woman aged 40 to 50 in good health and CMV-seropositive.

In nucleotides, the CDR3 is TGTGCCAGTAGTATCACTAGCGGGCATGAGCAGTTCTTC. This codes for CASSITSGHEQFF. The gene calls are TRBV19 and TRBJ2-1, with 9 bases identical to TRBD2. Germline CDR1 LNHDA, CDR2 SQIVND (reference sequence). The CDR3 is 13 amino acids. V lost 3 bases and J lost 8; bases outside the gene matches: 2.